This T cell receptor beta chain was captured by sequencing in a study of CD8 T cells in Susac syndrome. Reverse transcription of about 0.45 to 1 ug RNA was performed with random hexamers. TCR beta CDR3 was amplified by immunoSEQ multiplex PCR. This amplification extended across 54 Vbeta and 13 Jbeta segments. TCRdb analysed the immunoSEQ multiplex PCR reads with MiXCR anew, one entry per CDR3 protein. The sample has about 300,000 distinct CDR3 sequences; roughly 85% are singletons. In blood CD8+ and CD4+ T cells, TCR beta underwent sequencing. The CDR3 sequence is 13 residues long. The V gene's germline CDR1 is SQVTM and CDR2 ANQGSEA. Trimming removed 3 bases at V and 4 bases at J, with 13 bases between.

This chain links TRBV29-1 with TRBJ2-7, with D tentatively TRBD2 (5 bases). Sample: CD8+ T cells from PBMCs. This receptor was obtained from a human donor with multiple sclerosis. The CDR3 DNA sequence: TGCAGCGTTGAGGTTAGCGCTGGGTACGAGCAGTACTTC. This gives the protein CSVEVSAGYEQYF.